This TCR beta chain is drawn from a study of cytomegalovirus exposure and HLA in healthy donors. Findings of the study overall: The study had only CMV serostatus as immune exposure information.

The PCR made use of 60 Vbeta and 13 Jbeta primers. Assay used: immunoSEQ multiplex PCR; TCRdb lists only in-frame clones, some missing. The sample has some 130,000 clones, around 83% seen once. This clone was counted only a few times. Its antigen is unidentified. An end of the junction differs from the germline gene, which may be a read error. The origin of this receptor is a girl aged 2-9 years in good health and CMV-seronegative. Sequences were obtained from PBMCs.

The chain's CDR3 is CASSLSGVRDTQYF. The CDR3 DNA sequence: TGTGCTAGCAGCCTGAGCGGGGTCCGAGATACGCAGTATTTT. This sequence joins TRBV7-7 and TRBJ2-3, with 7 bases that match TRBD2. The CDR3 runs 14 residues. The germline CDR1 and CDR2 sequences are SSHAT and FNYEAQ (reference sequence).